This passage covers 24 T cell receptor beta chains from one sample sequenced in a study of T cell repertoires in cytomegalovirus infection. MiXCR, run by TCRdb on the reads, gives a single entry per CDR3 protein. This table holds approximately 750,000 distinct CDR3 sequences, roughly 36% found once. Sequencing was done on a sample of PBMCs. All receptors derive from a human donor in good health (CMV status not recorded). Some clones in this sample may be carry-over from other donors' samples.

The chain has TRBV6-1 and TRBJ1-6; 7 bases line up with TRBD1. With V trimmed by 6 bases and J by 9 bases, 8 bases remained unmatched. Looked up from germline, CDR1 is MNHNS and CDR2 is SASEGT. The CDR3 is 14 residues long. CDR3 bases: TGTGCCAGCAGCCGGGACAGAGATCCTTCACCCCTCCACTTT. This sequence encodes CASSRDRDPSPLHF.

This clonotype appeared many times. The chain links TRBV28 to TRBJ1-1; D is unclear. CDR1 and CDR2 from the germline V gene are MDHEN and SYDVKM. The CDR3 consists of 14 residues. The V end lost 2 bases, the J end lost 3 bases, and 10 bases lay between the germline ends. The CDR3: CASSLTQWDTEAFF. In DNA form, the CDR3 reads TGTGCCAGCAGTTTAACCCAATGGGACACTGAAGCTTTCTTT. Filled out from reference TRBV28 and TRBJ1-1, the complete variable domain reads DVKVTQSSRYLVKRTGEKVFLECVQDMDHENMFWYRQDPGLGLRLIYFSYDVKMKEKGDIPEGYSVSREKKERFSLILESASTNQTSMYLCASSLTQWDTEAFFGQGTRLTVV.

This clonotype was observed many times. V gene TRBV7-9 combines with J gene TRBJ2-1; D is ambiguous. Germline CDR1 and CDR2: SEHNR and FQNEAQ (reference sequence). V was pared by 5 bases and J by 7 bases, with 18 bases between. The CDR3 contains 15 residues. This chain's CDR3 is CASSSPPRLGNEQFF. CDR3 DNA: TGTGCCAGCAGCAGTCCCCCCCGGCTTGGGAATGAGCAGTTCTTC.

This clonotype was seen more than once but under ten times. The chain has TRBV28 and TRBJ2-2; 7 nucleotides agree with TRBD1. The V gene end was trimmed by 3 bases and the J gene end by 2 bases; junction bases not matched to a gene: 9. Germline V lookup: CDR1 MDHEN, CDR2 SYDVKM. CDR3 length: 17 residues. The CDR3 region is CASSFQIGQANTGELFF. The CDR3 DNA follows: TGTGCCAGCAGTTTTCAAATCGGACAGGCTAACACCGGGGAGCTGTTTTTT.

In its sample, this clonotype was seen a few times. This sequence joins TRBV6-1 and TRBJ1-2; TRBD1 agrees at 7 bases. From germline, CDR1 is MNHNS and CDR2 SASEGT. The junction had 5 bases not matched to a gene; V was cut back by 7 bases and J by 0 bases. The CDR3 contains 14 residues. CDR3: CASIVDRANYGYTF. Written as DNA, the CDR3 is TGTGCCAGCATTGTCGACAGGGCTAACTATGGCTACACCTTC.

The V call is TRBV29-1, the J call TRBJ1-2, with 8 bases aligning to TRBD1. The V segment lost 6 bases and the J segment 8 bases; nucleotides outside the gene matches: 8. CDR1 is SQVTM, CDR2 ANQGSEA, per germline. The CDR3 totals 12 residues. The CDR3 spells CSVDGQGGGYTF. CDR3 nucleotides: TGCAGCGTGGATGGACAGGGTGGGGGCTACACCTTC.

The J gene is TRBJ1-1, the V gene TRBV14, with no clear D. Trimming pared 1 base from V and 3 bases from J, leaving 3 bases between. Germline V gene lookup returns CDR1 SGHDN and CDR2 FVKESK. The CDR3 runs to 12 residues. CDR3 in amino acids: CASSQADTEAFF. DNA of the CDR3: TGTGCCAGCAGCCAAGCCGACACTGAAGCTTTCTTT.

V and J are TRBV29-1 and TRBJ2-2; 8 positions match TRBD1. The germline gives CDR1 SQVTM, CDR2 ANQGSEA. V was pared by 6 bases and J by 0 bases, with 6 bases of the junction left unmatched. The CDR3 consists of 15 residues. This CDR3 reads CSVPTGGSNTGELFF. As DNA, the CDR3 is TGCAGCGTACCCACAGGGGGTTCGAACACCGGGGAGCTGTTTTTT.

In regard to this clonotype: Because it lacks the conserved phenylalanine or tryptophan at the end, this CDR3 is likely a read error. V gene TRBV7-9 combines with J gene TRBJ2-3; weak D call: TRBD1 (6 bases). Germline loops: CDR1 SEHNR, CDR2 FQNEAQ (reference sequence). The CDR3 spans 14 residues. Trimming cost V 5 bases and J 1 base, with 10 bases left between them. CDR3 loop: CASSVGARTDTQYC. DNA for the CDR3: TGTGCCAGCAGCGTGGGGGCCCGCACAGATACGCAGTATTGT.

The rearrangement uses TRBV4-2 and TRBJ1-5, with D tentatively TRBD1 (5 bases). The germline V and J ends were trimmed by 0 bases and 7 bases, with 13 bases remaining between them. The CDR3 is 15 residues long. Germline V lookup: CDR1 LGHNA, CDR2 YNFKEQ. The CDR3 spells CASSQDREPLQPQHF. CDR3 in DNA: TGTGCCAGCAGCCAAGACAGGGAGCCCTTGCAGCCCCAGCATTTT.

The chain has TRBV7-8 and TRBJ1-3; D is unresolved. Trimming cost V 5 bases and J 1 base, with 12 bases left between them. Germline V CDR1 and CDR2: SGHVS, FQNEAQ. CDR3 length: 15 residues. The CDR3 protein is CASSPSRGSGNTIYF. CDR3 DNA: TGTGCCAGCAGCCCCAGCCGGGGATCTGGAAACACCATATATTTT.

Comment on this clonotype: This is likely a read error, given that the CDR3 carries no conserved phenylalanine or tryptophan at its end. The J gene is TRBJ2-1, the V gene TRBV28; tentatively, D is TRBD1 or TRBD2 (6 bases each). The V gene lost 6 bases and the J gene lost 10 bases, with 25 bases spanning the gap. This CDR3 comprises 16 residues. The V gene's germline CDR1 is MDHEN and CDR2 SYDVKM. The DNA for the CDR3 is TGTGCCAGCAGGCCTTTAGGGGGGCCCCCGGGCAAGGAGCAGTTCTTA. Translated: CASRPLGGPPGKEQFL.

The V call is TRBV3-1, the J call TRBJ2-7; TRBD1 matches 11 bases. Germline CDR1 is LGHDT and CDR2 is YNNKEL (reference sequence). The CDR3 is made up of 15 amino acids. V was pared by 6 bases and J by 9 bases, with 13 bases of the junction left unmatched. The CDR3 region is CASSYRDRGKEGQYF. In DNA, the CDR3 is TGTGCCAGCAGTTACCGGGACAGGGGGAAGGAAGGGCAGTACTTC.

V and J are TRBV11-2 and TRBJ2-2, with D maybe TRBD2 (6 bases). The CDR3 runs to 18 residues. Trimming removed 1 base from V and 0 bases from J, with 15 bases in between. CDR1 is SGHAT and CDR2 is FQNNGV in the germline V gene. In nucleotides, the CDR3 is TGTGCCAGCAGCTTAGCTTTTAGCGGAGAGTCGAACACCGGGGAGCTGTTTTTT. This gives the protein CASSLAFSGESNTGELFF.

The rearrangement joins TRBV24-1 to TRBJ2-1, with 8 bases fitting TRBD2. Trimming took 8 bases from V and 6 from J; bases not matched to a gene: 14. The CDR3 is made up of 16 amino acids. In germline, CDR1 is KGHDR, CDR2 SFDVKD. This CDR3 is CATTGFGTSSINEQFF. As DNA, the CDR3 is TGTGCCACCACTGGATTCGGGACTAGTAGTATCAATGAGCAGTTCTTC.

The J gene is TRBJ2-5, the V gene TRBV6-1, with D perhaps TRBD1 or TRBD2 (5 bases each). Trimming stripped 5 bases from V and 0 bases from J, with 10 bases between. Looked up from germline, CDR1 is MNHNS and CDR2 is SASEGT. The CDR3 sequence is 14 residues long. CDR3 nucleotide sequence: TGTGCCAGCAGTTTCGGGGCGAACCAAGAGACCCAGTACTTC. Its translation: CASSFGANQETQYF.

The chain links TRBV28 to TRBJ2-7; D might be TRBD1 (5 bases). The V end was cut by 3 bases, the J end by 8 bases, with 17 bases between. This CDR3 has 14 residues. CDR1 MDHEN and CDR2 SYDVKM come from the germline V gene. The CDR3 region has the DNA TGTGCCAGCAGTTTGCTCTCTGGGGCCGGCAAGCAGTACTTC. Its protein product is CASSLLSGAGKQYF.

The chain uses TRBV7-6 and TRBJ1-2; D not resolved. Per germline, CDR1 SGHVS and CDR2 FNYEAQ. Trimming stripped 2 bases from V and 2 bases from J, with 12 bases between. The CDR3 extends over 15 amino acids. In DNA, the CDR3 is TGTGCCAGCAGCTTATCTAGCGCCCTCAACTATGGCTACACCTTC. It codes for CASSLSSALNYGYTF.

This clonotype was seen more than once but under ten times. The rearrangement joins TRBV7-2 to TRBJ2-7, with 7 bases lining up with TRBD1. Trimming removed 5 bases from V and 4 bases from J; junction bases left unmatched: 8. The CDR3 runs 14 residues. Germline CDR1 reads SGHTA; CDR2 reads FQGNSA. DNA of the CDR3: TGTGCCAGCAGCGTCCGACAGGGCGGGTACGAGCAGTACTTC. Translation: CASSVRQGGYEQYF.

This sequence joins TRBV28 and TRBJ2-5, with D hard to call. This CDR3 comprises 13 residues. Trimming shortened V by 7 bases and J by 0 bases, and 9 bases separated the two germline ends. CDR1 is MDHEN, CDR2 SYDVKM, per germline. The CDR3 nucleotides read TGTGCCAGCAAAGCCAGGTACCAAGAGACCCAGTACTTC. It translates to CASKARYQETQYF.

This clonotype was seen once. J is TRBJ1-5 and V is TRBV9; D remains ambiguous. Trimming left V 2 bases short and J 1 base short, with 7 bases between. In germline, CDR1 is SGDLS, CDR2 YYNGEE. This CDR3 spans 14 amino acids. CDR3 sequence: CASSVAESNQPQHF. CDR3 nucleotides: TGTGCCAGCAGCGTTGCAGAAAGCAATCAGCCCCAGCATTTT.

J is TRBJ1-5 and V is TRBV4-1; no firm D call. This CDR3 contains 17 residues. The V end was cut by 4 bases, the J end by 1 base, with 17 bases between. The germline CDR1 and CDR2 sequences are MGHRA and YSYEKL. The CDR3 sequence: CASSPEGGFGSNQPQHF. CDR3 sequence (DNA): TGCGCCAGCAGCCCCGAGGGCGGGTTTGGGAGCAATCAGCCCCAGCATTTT.

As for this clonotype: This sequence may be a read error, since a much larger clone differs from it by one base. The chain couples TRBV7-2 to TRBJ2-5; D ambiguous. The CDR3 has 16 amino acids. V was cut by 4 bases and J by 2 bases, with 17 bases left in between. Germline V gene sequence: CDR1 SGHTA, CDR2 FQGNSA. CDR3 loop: CASSWCPEQIQETQYF. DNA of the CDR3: TGTGCCAGCAGCTGGTGTCCTGAGCAGATTCAAGAGACCCAGTACTTC.

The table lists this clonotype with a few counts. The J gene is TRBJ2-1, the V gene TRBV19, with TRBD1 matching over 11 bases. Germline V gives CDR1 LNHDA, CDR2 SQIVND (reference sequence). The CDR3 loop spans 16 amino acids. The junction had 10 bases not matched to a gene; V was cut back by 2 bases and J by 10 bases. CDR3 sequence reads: CASSISGTGGGVEQFF. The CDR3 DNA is TGTGCCAGTAGTATAAGTGGGACAGGGGGAGGGGTGGAGCAGTTCTTC. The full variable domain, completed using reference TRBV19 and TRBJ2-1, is DGGITQSPKYLFRKEGQNVTLSCEQNLNHDAMYWYRQDPGQGLRLIYYSQIVNDFQKGDIAEGYSVSREKKESFPLTVTSAQKNPTAFYLCASSISGTGGGVEQFFGPGTRLTVL.